Following are 26 T cell receptor beta chains from one sample sequenced in a study of T cells in Graves' hyperthyroidism and ophthalmopathy. Regions amplified from RNA transcripts were the TCR beta CDR3 regions. With the HTBI primer set, the TCR CDR3 went through a first round of RT-PCR. TCRdb itself ran the multiplex PCR reads through MiXCR, one entry per CDR3 protein. The sample consists of 300,000 to 400,000 distinct CDR3 sequences, around 13% of them appearing once. Sequenced material: blood. The receptors stem from a woman aged 25 to 39 with Graves' ophthalmopathy.

This chain joins TRBV7-9 and TRBJ1-1; unclear D gene. CDR3 length: 11 amino acids. Germline CDR1 is SEHNR and CDR2 is FQNEAQ (reference sequence). V was trimmed by 5 bases and J by 7 bases, leaving 8 bases between them. The CDR3 spells CASSPSVEAFF. CDR3 nucleotides: TGTGCCAGCAGCCCCTCCGTTGAAGCTTTCTTT.

This clonotype was seen repeatedly, ten times or more. The rearrangement uses TRBV20-1 and TRBJ2-7; 7 bases agree with TRBD1. The CDR3 covers 16 residues. V shed 0 bases, J shed 0 bases, and the junction held 8 bases outside the gene matches. Per the germline V gene, CDR1 is DFQATT and CDR2 is SNEGSKA (reference sequence). CDR3 DNA sequence: TGCAGTGCTAGAGATCCCGGGACAGACTCCTCCTACGAGCAGTACTTC. Its protein is CSARDPGTDSSYEQYF.

This clonotype has a count of ten or more. The J gene is TRBJ1-5, the V gene TRBV28; no clear D gene. V was cut by 2 bases and J by 7 bases, with 15 bases left in between. Germline V gene sequence: CDR1 MDHEN, CDR2 SYDVKM. This CDR3 has 15 residues. The CDR3 protein is CASSLGNGFYQPQHF. The CDR3 DNA reads as TGTGCCAGCAGTTTAGGTAACGGGTTCTACCAGCCCCAGCATTTT.

This clonotype showed up many times. The genes are TRBV10-3 and TRBJ2-3; TRBD2 agrees at 9 bases. V shed 8 bases and J 5 bases; nucleotides not matched to a gene: 8. Per the germline V gene, CDR1 is ENHRY and CDR2 is SYGVKD. The length of the CDR3 is 14 residues. The CDR3 DNA reads as TGTGCCATCGGAGGCGGGGGGGCCATAGATACGCAGTATTTT. Protein: CAIGGGGAIDTQYF.

This clonotype was seen many times. J is TRBJ2-3 and V is TRBV4-1; the D is unclear. The length of the CDR3 is 15 residues. V was pared by 4 bases and J by 0 bases, with 11 bases between. Germline assignment: CDR1 MGHRA and CDR2 YSYEKL. The CDR3 bases are TGCGCCAGCAGCCCCCCGGGCCGGAGCACAGATACGCAGTATTTT. It specifies CASSPPGRSTDTQYF.

This clonotype was detected only a few times. The chain recombines TRBV20-1 with TRBJ1-5; D might be TRBD1 (5 bases). Germline CDR1 DFQATT, CDR2 SNEGSKA (reference sequence). The germline V and J ends were trimmed by 6 bases and 3 bases, with 15 bases remaining between them. The CDR3 consists of 14 residues. DNA for the CDR3: TGCAGTGCCCCGGAAGGGGTGCTCAATCAGCCCCAGCATTTT. This codes for CSAPEGVLNQPQHF.

The chain employs TRBV11-3 and TRBJ2-1, with 10 bases that match TRBD2. V gave up 5 bases and J gave up 7 bases; unmatched junction bases: 20. The CDR3 contains 19 residues. Germline V lookup: CDR1 SGHNT, CDR2 YENEEA. The CDR3 nucleotides are TGTGCCAGCAGCCCCGGAGGGCCCCGAAGCGGGGGGGCCGAGAATGAGCAGTTCTTC. Amino acids: CASSPGGPRSGGAENEQFF. Full variable domain (outside the CDR3, taken from reference TRBV11-3 and TRBJ2-1): EAGVVQSPRYKIIEKKQPVAFWCNPISGHNTLYWYLQNLGQGPELLIRYENEEAVDDSQLPKDRFSAERLKGVDSTLKIQPAELGDSAVYLCASSPGGPRSGGAENEQFFGPGTRLTVL.

In its sample, this clonotype was seen a few times. J is TRBJ1-1 and V is TRBV6-4; TRBD1 is a possible D gene (5 bases). V shed 2 bases and J shed 2 bases, with 6 bases lying between them. Germline V gives CDR1 MRHNA, CDR2 SNTAGT. The CDR3 extends over 13 amino acids. CDR3 sequence (DNA): TGTGCCAGCAGTGACCGGGACAACACTGAAGCTTTCTTT. Amino acids: CASSDRDNTEAFF.

Comment on this clonotype: This may stem from a read error, because a much larger clone lies one nucleotide away. This sequence joins TRBV4-1 and TRBJ2-5; D may correspond to TRBD1 or TRBD2 (5 bases each). There are 15 residues in the CDR3. Germline V CDR1 and CDR2: MGHRA, YSYEKL. The CDR3 protein is CASGQLRDGQETQYF. CDR3 sequence (DNA): TGCGCCAGCGGCCAACTACGGGACGGCCAAGAGACCCAGTACTTC.

In its sample, this clonotype was seen many times. V usage is TRBV10-3 and J usage is TRBJ1-2, with 9 bases that match TRBD1. This CDR3 is built from 14 residues. The V and J ends lost 6 bases and 3 bases, in that order; junction bases with no gene match: 5. Germline CDR1 ENHRY, CDR2 SYGVKD. The CDR3 loop is CAISLRTGDYGYTF. DNA for the CDR3: TGTGCCATCAGCTTACGGACAGGGGACTATGGCTACACCTTC.

The V and J genes are TRBV19 and TRBJ2-3; 12 nucleotides line up with TRBD1. Trimming cost V 6 bases and J 4 bases; bases outside gene matches: 5. The CDR3 spans 15 residues. Germline CDR1 LNHDA, CDR2 SQIVND (reference sequence). CDR3 in amino acids: CASRGTGGAADTQYF. The CDR3, as DNA: TGTGCCAGTAGGGGGACAGGGGGCGCAGCAGATACGCAGTATTTT.

This clonotype was recorded at least ten times. The chain recombines TRBV3-1 with TRBJ1-1; D gene ambiguous. The length of the CDR3 is 14 residues. The V end lost 1 base, the J end lost 11 bases, and 17 bases lay between the germline ends. Looked up from germline, CDR1 is LGHDT and CDR2 is YNNKEL (reference sequence). For the CDR3, the DNA is TGTGCCAGCAGCCAAGGAAGAGGGAGGCAGATTGCTTTCTTT. This encodes CASSQGRGRQIAFF.

This clonotype has a count of ten or more. The gene calls are TRBV12-3 or TRBV12-4 and TRBJ2-7, with 8 bases fitting TRBD1. J was trimmed by 6 bases and V by 5 bases; bases with no gene match: 6. The CDR3 contains 13 residues. CDR3 amino acids: CASSGQGTGEQYF. The CDR3 DNA is TGTGCCAGCAGTGGACAGGGAACTGGCGAGCAGTACTTC.

This clonotype occurred a few times. This chain connects TRBV7-2 to TRBJ2-2, with D perhaps being TRBD1 or TRBD2 (5 bases each). Per the germline V gene, CDR1 is SGHTA and CDR2 is FQGNSA. The CDR3 sequence is 14 residues long. Trimming took off 2 bases at V and 6 bases at J, with 10 bases between the two ends. CDR3 DNA: TGTGCCAGCAGCTTAAATTTGGGGGCCGGGGAGCTGTTTTTT. It specifies CASSLNLGAGELFF.

This clonotype was observed at least ten times. CDR3 region: CASSSQTSTDTQYF. The CDR3 DNA is TGTGCCAGCAGCTCCCAGACTAGCACAGATACGCAGTATTTT. The V and J genes are TRBV11-1 and TRBJ2-3; D gene unclear. Germline V gives CDR1 SGHAT, CDR2 FQDESV (reference sequence). CDR3 size: 14 residues. V lost 4 bases and J 0 bases, leaving 8 bases between the germline ends. The whole variable domain, remainder taken from reference TRBV11-1 and TRBJ2-3, is EAEVAQSPRYKITEKSQAVAFWCDPISGHATLYWYRQILGQGPELLVQFQDESVVDDSQLPKDRFSAERLKGVDSTLKIQPAELGDSAMYLCASSSQTSTDTQYFGPGTRLTVL.

The V and J genes are TRBV18 and TRBJ2-2, with D perhaps matching TRBD1 (5 bases). The CDR3 loop spans 16 amino acids. Looked up from germline, CDR1 is KGHSH and CDR2 is LQKENI. V was clipped by 10 bases and J by 5 bases, with 23 bases between them. Here the CDR3 DNA reads TGTGCCAACGCCAAAAAAGGACCCTCAGGGACCGGGGAGCTGTTTTTT. As protein: CANAKKGPSGTGELFF.

As to this clonotype: A much more abundant neighbour one base away suggests this may be a read error. The rearrangement links TRBV12-3 or TRBV12-4 to TRBJ1-4; TRBD1 is a possible D gene (5 bases). This CDR3 is built from 17 residues. V lost 6 bases and J 7 bases, leaving 24 bases between the germline ends. The CDR3 nucleotides read TGTGCCAGCAGCCGCTGGACAAGGGGCGAGTCGGGTGAAAAACTGTTTTTT. Translating it yields CASSRWTRGESGEKLFF.

The chain is built from TRBV2 and TRBJ2-1; 14 bases fit TRBD2. After removal of 5 bases from V and 8 bases from J, the junction contained 5 bases not matched to a gene. The CDR3 length is 15 residues. In germline, CDR1 is SNHLY, CDR2 FYNNEI. This chain's CDR3 is CASSSTSGGAYEQFF. CDR3 in DNA: TGTGCCAGCAGTTCGACTAGCGGGGGGGCCTATGAGCAGTTCTTC.

This clonotype was seen repeatedly, ten times or more. This chain's CDR3 is CASSLKARGLGNEQYF. The DNA of the CDR3 is TGTGCCAGCAGTTTAAAGGCCCGGGGGTTGGGGAACGAGCAGTACTTC. The chain recombines TRBV28 with TRBJ2-7, with D possibly matching TRBD2 (6 bases). This CDR3 is 16 amino acids long. Trimming took off 2 bases at V and 5 bases at J, with 19 bases between the two ends. Germline CDR1 is MDHEN and CDR2 is SYDVKM.

This clonotype was observed many times. In DNA, the CDR3 is TGTGCCACCAGTGACTTAGACGGTCCGAAGGAGGGCTACACCTTC. Its protein product is CATSDLDGPKEGYTF. V usage is TRBV24-1 and J usage is TRBJ1-2; D not resolved. Trimming removed 4 bases at V and 8 bases at J, with 19 bases between. CDR1 is KGHDR, CDR2 SFDVKD, per germline. The CDR3 spans 15 residues.

This clonotype was seen at least ten times. Here the CDR3 reads CASRATGGERDEQFF. CDR3 nucleotide sequence: TGTGCCAGCAGGGCGACAGGGGGCGAACGGGATGAGCAGTTCTTC. The chain carries TRBV28 and TRBJ2-1, with 10 bases fitting TRBD1. V gave up 6 bases and J gave up 8 bases; unmatched junction bases: 10. Germline values: CDR1 MDHEN, CDR2 SYDVKM. The CDR3 is 15 amino acids.

The chain joins TRBV11-3 to TRBJ2-5, with TRBD2 matching over 11 bases. The length of the CDR3 is 15 residues. The germline V gene encodes CDR1 SGHNT and CDR2 YENEEA. The trim removed 5 bases at V and 5 bases at J, leaving 7 bases unmatched. The DNA of the CDR3 is TGTGCCAGCAGCATAAAACTAGCGGGAGTGGAGACCCAGTACTTC. Its protein is CASSIKLAGVETQYF.

The rearrangement links TRBV28 to TRBJ1-1; unclear D gene. From germline, CDR1 is MDHEN and CDR2 SYDVKM. Trimming left V 6 bases short and J 4 bases short, with 12 bases between. The length of the CDR3 is 13 residues. The CDR3 region has the DNA TGTGCCAGCAGAGGCCGACGGGGCACTGAAGCTTTCTTT. Its translation: CASRGRRGTEAFF.

This clonotype came up many times. The J gene is TRBJ2-1, the V gene TRBV11-2, with 16 nucleotides matching TRBD2. The CDR3 contains 15 residues. Germline lookup yields CDR1 SGHAT and CDR2 FQNNGV. V shed 3 bases, J shed 8 bases, and the junction held 1 base outside the gene matches. The CDR3 DNA reads TGTGCCAGCAGCTTGGGACTAGCGGGGGGGGATGAGCAGTTCTTC. This codes for CASSLGLAGGDEQFF. Together with reference TRBV11-2 and TRBJ2-1, the CDR3 gives the full variable domain: EAGVAQSPRYKIIEKRQSVAFWCNPISGHATLYWYQQILGQGPKLLIQFQNNGVVDDSQLPKDRFSAERLKGVDSTLKIQPAKLEDSAVYLCASSLGLAGGDEQFFGPGTRLTVL.

The genes are TRBV9 and TRBJ2-2; TRBD2 might be the D (5 bases). Per germline, CDR1 SGDLS and CDR2 YYNGEE. The CDR3 has 15 residues. The V end lost 4 bases, the J end lost 6 bases, and 16 bases lay between the germline ends. The CDR3 nucleotides are TGTGCCAGCAGCTCAACAACAGAGGGCTCCGGGGAGCTGTTTTTT. The encoded protein is CASSSTTEGSGELFF.

This clonotype was detected only once. Since a much larger clone is just one base distant, this may be a read error. This chain connects TRBV7-2 to TRBJ1-5; no clear D gene. The CDR3 spans 13 residues. Germline V gives CDR1 SGHTA, CDR2 FQGNSA. V was shortened by 4 bases and J by 0 bases, with 4 bases between the two germline ends. The CDR3 here is CASSYHSNQPQHF. CDR3 DNA: TGTGCCAGCAGCTACCATAGCAATCAGCCCCAGCATTTT.